Described below is a single TCR beta chain sequence and its context. Its antigen remains unidentified. This sample stems from a study of cytomegalovirus exposure and HLA in healthy donors. Study-level background: In a previous analysis, some 120 million unique TCR beta sequences were found from 150 million to 200 million T cells.

The PCR ran on 60 Vbeta and 13 Jbeta primers. Using immunoSEQ multiplex PCR, the repertoire was profiled, and TCRdb retains in-frame clones only, with some absent. This sample yields about 110,000 clones, of which about three quarters are seen a single time; under 6.5% belongs to the top ten. The CDR3 runs to 15 residues. Germline V gene sequence: CDR1 MDHEN, CDR2 SYDVKM. The V end lost 6 bases, the J end lost 0 bases, and 14 bases lay between the germline ends. Study-level points and caveats: Fewer N-insertions (relative to the roughly 720-donor mean) were reportedly seen in an Asian-associated ancestry cluster in a later analysis. Researchers reported that three CMV-associated chains were confirmed in vitro as CMV antigen-specific. Certain sequence variants were highly shared and formed a cluster, and this cluster was likely a sequencing artifact.

This TCR came from a woman aged 45-65 years in good health and CMV-seropositive. Sequencing was carried out using PBMCs. The V gene is TRBV28, the J gene TRBJ1-1, with D perhaps matching TRBD1 (5 bases). CDR3 sequence (DNA): TGTGCCAGCAGCGGGGAAGGAGGGGTGAACACTGAAGCTTTCTTT. Encoded protein: CASSGEGGVNTEAFF.